This TCR beta chain was identified in a study of cytomegalovirus exposure and HLA in healthy donors. Study-wide context: It was reported in a later analysis that the same platform had been used for the 120 validation repertoires as for the roughly 710 first-cohort repertoires. Study results and limitations: Rarity held for most TCR sequences, but there were some public TCRs that occurred in many donors.

Germline lookup yields CDR1 SGHTA and CDR2 FQGNSA. V lost 3 bases to trimming and J lost 9 bases, with 15 bases between them. The CDR3 totals 14 residues. About this clone itself: Its antigen is not known.

TCRdb keeps only in-frame clones here, not all; method: immunoSEQ multiplex PCR. The top ten hold 7.8% of the sample, which has some 50,000 clones, over 85% seen once. The sequenced sample was PBMCs. The receptor was isolated from a woman younger than 35 in good health and CMV-seropositive. V gene TRBV7-2 combines with J gene TRBJ2-1, with D possibly matching TRBD2 (7 bases). For the CDR3, the DNA is TGTGCCAGCAGCTTGGGTAGGGGGGGCGGTGAGCAGTTCTTC. It encodes CASSLGRGGGEQFF.